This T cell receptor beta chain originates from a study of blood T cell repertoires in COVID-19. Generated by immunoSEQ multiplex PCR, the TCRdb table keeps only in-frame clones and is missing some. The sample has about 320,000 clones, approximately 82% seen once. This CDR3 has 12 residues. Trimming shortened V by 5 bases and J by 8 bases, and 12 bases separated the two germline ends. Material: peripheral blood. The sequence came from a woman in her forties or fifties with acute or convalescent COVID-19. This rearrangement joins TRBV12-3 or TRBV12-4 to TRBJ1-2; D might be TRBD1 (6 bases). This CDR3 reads CASSLSDRGYTF. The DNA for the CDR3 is TGTGCCAGCAGTCTCAGTGACAGGGGCTACACCTTC.